Listed below are T cell receptor beta chains from one sample, sequenced in a study of Ad26.COV2.S vaccination and SARS-CoV-2 variants. TCRdb's table, derived via immunoSEQ multiplex PCR, lists solely in-frame clones and lacks some. Found here are approximately 420,000 clones, roughly 90% of them singletons; the top ten hold about 4%. The material sequenced was peripheral blood, taken in a trial of Ad26.COV2.S vaccine versus placebo. The receptors stem from a person between 18 and 65 years old who received the Ad26.COV2.S COVID-19 vaccine or a placebo. The CDR3 runs from the conserved cysteine through the conserved F or W. D genes are given only for firm matches. Not all rows give a size; the values are once, few, many and, for expanded clones, a class.

v_call	d_call	j_call	clone_size	cdr3_nt	cdr3_aa
TRBV5-4	-	TRBJ1-1	-	TGTGCCAGCAGCTTCGGGGGGAACACTGAAGCTTTCTTT	CASSFGGNTEAFF
TRBV7-2	-	TRBJ1-1	-	TGTGCCAGCAGCTTGGACCCAATGAACACTGAAGCTTTCTTT	CASSLDPMNTEAFF
TRBV25-1	TRBD1	TRBJ1-6	-	TGTGCCAGCAGGGACAGGCCAAATTCACCCCTCCACTTT	CASRDRPNSPLHF
TRBV6-2/TRBV6-3	-	TRBJ1-2	-	TGTGCCAGCAGCCCCGATTCCACCTTCATTAGAGTATTTGGCTACACCTTC	CASSPDSTFIRVFGYTF
TRBV7-9	-	TRBJ1-6	-	TGTGCCAGCAGCTTAGGCGGCCAAGGTTCACCCCTCCACTTT	CASSLGGQGSPLHF
TRBV4-3	TRBD1	TRBJ1-2	few	TGCGCCAGCAGCCAACTCGACAGGGGCGGCTACACCTTC	CASSQLDRGGYTF
TRBV6-5	-	TRBJ1-4	-	TGTGCCACAAAGGCAACTAATGAAAAACTGTTTTTT	CATKATNEKLFF
TRBV19	-	TRBJ1-5	-	TGTGCCAGTAGTATGTATTGGAGTACAGTCAATCAGCCCCAGCATTTT	CASSMYWSTVNQPQHF
TRBV6-2/TRBV6-3	-	TRBJ2-2	-	TGTGCCAGCAGTTACGACGGATCCACCGGGGAGCTGTTTTTT	CASSYDGSTGELFF
TRBV7-2	-	TRBJ2-3	-	TGTGCCAGCAGCTTCCGGAGATCACTTCTCACAGATACGCAGTATTTT	CASSFRRSLLTDTQYF
TRBV6-5	TRBD1	TRBJ2-7	-	TGTGCCAGCACTACTACGGGACAGATCTACGAGCAGTACTTC	CASTTTGQIYEQYF
TRBV15	-	TRBJ1-1	-	TGTGCCACCAGCAGAGTTAGCACTGAAGCTTTCTTT	CATSRVSTEAFF
TRBV30	TRBD1	TRBJ2-7	-	TGTGCCTGGGGACCGGGACAGGGCGTCCAGTACTTC	CAWGPGQGVQYF
TRBV29-1	-	TRBJ2-7	-	TGCAGCGTTGAAAGGGGGGGGCAGGGCGACGAGCAGTACTTC	CSVERGGQGDEQYF
TRBV11-2	TRBD1	TRBJ2-2	-	TGTGCCAGCAGCGGGACAGGGGGGTCCGGGGAGCTGTTTTTT	CASSGTGGSGELFF
TRBV4-2	TRBD2	TRBJ2-1	-	TGTGCCAGCAGCCAAGATGCGGGACTAGCGGGACTGCCCTACAATGAGCAGTTCTTC	CASSQDAGLAGLPYNEQFF